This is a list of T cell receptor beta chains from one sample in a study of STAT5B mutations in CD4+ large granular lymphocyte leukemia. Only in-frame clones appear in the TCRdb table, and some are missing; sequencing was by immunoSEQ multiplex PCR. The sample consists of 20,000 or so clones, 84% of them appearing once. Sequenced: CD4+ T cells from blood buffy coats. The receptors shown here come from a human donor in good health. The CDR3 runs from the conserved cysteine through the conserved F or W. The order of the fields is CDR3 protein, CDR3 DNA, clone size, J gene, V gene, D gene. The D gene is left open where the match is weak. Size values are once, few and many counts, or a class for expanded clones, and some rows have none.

CDR3aa: CATAQREGETQYF; CDR3nt: TGTGCCACCGCCCAGCGGGAGGGAGAGACCCAGTACTTC; abundance: -; j_gene: TRBJ2-5; v_gene: TRBV6-5; d_gene: TRBD2
CDR3aa: CASSLGVLTYEQYF; CDR3nt: TGTGCCAGCTCCCTGGGAGTCTTGACTTACGAGCAGTACTTC; abundance: -; j_gene: TRBJ2-7; v_gene: TRBV18; d_gene: -
CDR3aa: CASSPDRGLGYTF; CDR3nt: TGTGCCAGTAGTCCCGACAGGGGGCTAGGCTACACCTTC; abundance: few; j_gene: TRBJ1-2; v_gene: TRBV19; d_gene: TRBD1
CDR3aa: CASSLSAGPTDTQYF; CDR3nt: TGTGCCAGCAGCTTATCGGCGGGACCCACAGATACGCAGTATTTT; abundance: -; j_gene: TRBJ2-3; v_gene: TRBV7-9; d_gene: -
CDR3aa: CASSYRRGAGYGYTF; CDR3nt: TGTGCCAGCAGCTATAGACGGGGGGCCGGCTATGGCTACACCTTC; abundance: -; j_gene: TRBJ1-2; v_gene: TRBV13; d_gene: -
CDR3aa: CASGLVKGPGTSSGDTQYF; CDR3nt: TGTGCTAGTGGTTTGGTAAAGGGGCCGGGGACTAGCTCAGGGGATACGCAGTATTTT; abundance: -; j_gene: TRBJ2-3; v_gene: TRBV12-5; d_gene: TRBD2
CDR3aa: CASSPRGQGRTEAFF; CDR3nt: TGTGCCAGCAGCCCGAGAGGACAGGGAAGGACTGAAGCTTTCTTT; abundance: -; j_gene: TRBJ1-1; v_gene: TRBV7-8; d_gene: TRBD1
CDR3aa: CASLPPGVGNQPQHF; CDR3nt: TGTGCCAGCTTGCCCCCGGGGGTGGGCAATCAGCCCCAGCATTTT; abundance: -; j_gene: TRBJ1-5; v_gene: TRBV19; d_gene: -
CDR3aa: CASSRTTGELFF; CDR3nt: TGTGCCAGCAGTCGCACGACCGGGGAGCTGTTTTTT; abundance: -; j_gene: TRBJ2-2; v_gene: TRBV27; d_gene: -
CDR3aa: CASSGRSSTDTQYF; CDR3nt: TGTGCCAGCAGTGGCAGGTCTAGCACAGATACGCAGTATTTT; abundance: -; j_gene: TRBJ2-3; v_gene: TRBV25-1; d_gene: -
CDR3aa: CASSHVMGDEQFF; CDR3nt: TGTGCCAGCAGCCATGTAATGGGGGATGAGCAGTTCTTC; abundance: -; j_gene: TRBJ2-1; v_gene: TRBV7-8; d_gene: -
CDR3aa: CASSSQYNEQFF; CDR3nt: TGTGCCAGCAGTTCCCAGTACAATGAGCAGTTCTTC; abundance: -; j_gene: TRBJ2-1; v_gene: TRBV25-1; d_gene: -
CDR3aa: CASSLEDGKLFF; CDR3nt: TGTGCCAGCAGCTTAGAGGACGGGAAACTGTTTTTT; abundance: -; j_gene: TRBJ1-4; v_gene: TRBV7-9; d_gene: -
CDR3aa: CASSAGARGSGTEAFF; CDR3nt: TGTGCCAGCAGCGCCGGGGCGCGTGGGTCGGGCACTGAAGCTTTCTTT; abundance: -; j_gene: TRBJ1-1; v_gene: TRBV9; d_gene: -
CDR3aa: CASSPDRAGSNYGYTF; CDR3nt: TGTGCCAGCAGCCCCGATCGGGCAGGCTCAAACTATGGCTACACCTTC; abundance: few; j_gene: TRBJ1-2; v_gene: TRBV5-5; d_gene: -
CDR3aa: CASSDPSGTSTDTQYF; CDR3nt: TGTGCCAGCAGCGATCCTAGCGGGACTAGCACAGATACGCAGTATTTT; abundance: -; j_gene: TRBJ2-3; v_gene: TRBV25-1; d_gene: TRBD2
CDR3aa: CASSPLYPGWEQYF; CDR3nt: TGTGCCAGCAGCCCGTTGTACCCCGGATGGGAGCAGTACTTC; abundance: once; j_gene: TRBJ2-7; v_gene: TRBV7-8; d_gene: -
CDR3aa: CASSQGQGYTGELFF; CDR3nt: TGTGCCAGCAGCCAGGGACAGGGGTATACCGGGGAGCTGTTTTTT; abundance: -; j_gene: TRBJ2-2; v_gene: TRBV14; d_gene: TRBD1
CDR3aa: CASRGWNTGELFF; CDR3nt: TGTGCCAGCCGGGGGTGGAACACCGGGGAGCTGTTTTTT; abundance: -; j_gene: TRBJ2-2; v_gene: TRBV2; d_gene: -
CDR3aa: CSVSWTDSNQPQHF; CDR3nt: TGCAGCGTTAGTTGGACAGATAGCAATCAGCCCCAGCATTTT; abundance: -; j_gene: TRBJ1-5; v_gene: TRBV29-1; d_gene: -
CDR3aa: CASTRSNSNQPQHF; CDR3nt: TGTGCCAGCACTAGGAGCAATAGCAATCAGCCCCAGCATTTT; abundance: -; j_gene: TRBJ1-5; v_gene: TRBV2; d_gene: -
CDR3aa: CASSSQGNTEAFF; CDR3nt: TGCGCCAGCAGCTCCCAGGGGAACACTGAAGCTTTCTTT; abundance: -; j_gene: TRBJ1-1; v_gene: TRBV5-1; d_gene: -
CDR3aa: CASSSRNEQFF; CDR3nt: TGTGCCAGCAGCTCCCGCAATGAGCAGTTCTTC; abundance: -; j_gene: TRBJ2-1; v_gene: TRBV9; d_gene: -
CDR3aa: CASKKATGGTYGYTF; CDR3nt: TGTGCCAGCAAAAAGGCCACAGGGGGTACCTATGGCTACACCTTC; abundance: -; j_gene: TRBJ1-2; v_gene: TRBV6-5; d_gene: TRBD1
CDR3aa: CASSLRPPLAKNIQYF; CDR3nt: TGTGCCAGCAGTTTGAGACCCCCCCTAGCCAAAAACATTCAGTACTTC; abundance: -; j_gene: TRBJ2-4; v_gene: TRBV6-5; d_gene: -
CDR3aa: CASWAGGYYGYTF; CDR3nt: TGTGCCAGTTGGGCCGGGGGTTATTATGGCTACACCTTC; abundance: -; j_gene: TRBJ1-2; v_gene: TRBV19; d_gene: -
CDR3aa: CASSLARTGMNTEAFF; CDR3nt: TGTGCCAGCAGCTTAGCCCGGACAGGGATGAACACTGAAGCTTTCTTT; abundance: -; j_gene: TRBJ1-1; v_gene: TRBV7-8; d_gene: TRBD1
CDR3aa: CASSIGTDYEQYF; CDR3nt: TGTGCCAGTAGTATAGGGACAGACTACGAGCAGTACTTC; abundance: -; j_gene: TRBJ2-7; v_gene: TRBV19; d_gene: -
CDR3aa: CASSPMGQGGADTQYF; CDR3nt: TGTGCCAGCTCACCAATGGGGCAGGGCGGCGCAGATACGCAGTATTTT; abundance: -; j_gene: TRBJ2-3; v_gene: TRBV18; d_gene: -
CDR3aa: CASMWTSPAETQYF; CDR3nt: TGTGCCAGCATGTGGACTAGTCCAGCAGAGACCCAGTACTTC; abundance: -; j_gene: TRBJ2-5; v_gene: TRBV2; d_gene: TRBD2
CDR3aa: CAISDEEKNIQYF; CDR3nt: TGTGCCATCAGTGACGAGGAGAAAAACATTCAGTACTTC; abundance: -; j_gene: TRBJ2-4; v_gene: TRBV10-3; d_gene: -
CDR3aa: CASSPETGVSLYPDEQFF; CDR3nt: TGTGCCAGCAGCCCGGAAACAGGGGTGTCCCTCTATCCGGATGAGCAGTTCTTC; abundance: once; j_gene: TRBJ2-1; v_gene: TRBV5-6; d_gene: TRBD1
CDR3aa: CAFSPGLNNEQFF; CDR3nt: TGTGCCTTTTCCCCCGGACTTAACAATGAGCAGTTCTTC; abundance: -; j_gene: TRBJ2-1; v_gene: TRBV10-3; d_gene: -
CDR3aa: CASRELYEQYF; CDR3nt: TGTGCCAGCAGAGAGCTCTACGAGCAGTACTTC; abundance: -; j_gene: TRBJ2-7; v_gene: TRBV6-6; d_gene: -
CDR3aa: CAWSMRQGPTGELFF; CDR3nt: TGTGCCTGGAGTATGAGACAGGGCCCCACCGGGGAGCTGTTTTTT; abundance: few; j_gene: TRBJ2-2; v_gene: TRBV30; d_gene: TRBD1
CDR3aa: CASSIDRWGTGELFF; CDR3nt: TGTGCCAGTAGTATAGATCGGTGGGGCACCGGGGAGCTGTTTTTT; abundance: -; j_gene: TRBJ2-2; v_gene: TRBV19; d_gene: -
CDR3aa: CASRYRDNSGANVLTF; CDR3nt: TGTGCCAGCAGATACCGGGACAACTCTGGGGCCAACGTCCTGACTTTC; abundance: -; j_gene: TRBJ2-6; v_gene: TRBV6-5; d_gene: -
CDR3aa: CASSEGGLAGRNEQFF; CDR3nt: TGTGCCAGCAGTGAAGGGGGACTAGCGGGGAGAAATGAGCAGTTCTTC; abundance: once; j_gene: TRBJ2-1; v_gene: TRBV6-1; d_gene: TRBD2
CDR3aa: CAWSVSSGIWQYF; CDR3nt: TGTGCCTGGAGTGTCTCTAGCGGGATATGGCAGTACTTC; abundance: -; j_gene: TRBJ2-7; v_gene: TRBV30; d_gene: TRBD2
CDR3aa: CASSLGQGIYNEQFF; CDR3nt: TGTGCCAGCTCCCTGGGACAGGGGATATACAATGAGCAGTTCTTC; abundance: once; j_gene: TRBJ2-1; v_gene: TRBV18; d_gene: TRBD1
CDR3aa: CSANGYTF; CDR3nt: TGCAGCGCTAACGGCTACACCTTC; abundance: -; j_gene: TRBJ1-2; v_gene: TRBV29-1; d_gene: -
CDR3aa: CASSPAGIRSGANVLTF; CDR3nt: TGTGCCAGTAGTCCGGCAGGGATTCGCTCTGGGGCCAACGTCCTGACTTTC; abundance: -; j_gene: TRBJ2-6; v_gene: TRBV19; d_gene: -
CDR3aa: CATSRDWGREPYTDTQYF; CDR3nt: TGTGCCACCAGCAGAGATTGGGGTCGGGAGCCGTACACAGATACGCAGTATTTT; abundance: -; j_gene: TRBJ2-3; v_gene: TRBV15; d_gene: -
CDR3aa: CARQCLVVRNYGYTF; CDR3nt: TGTGCCAGACAGTGCTTAGTGGTGAGAAACTATGGCTACACCTTC; abundance: once; j_gene: TRBJ1-2; v_gene: TRBV5-3; d_gene: -
CDR3aa: CASSYERTSGTEEQFF; CDR3nt: TGTGCCAGCAGTTACGAAAGGACTAGCGGAACGGAGGAGCAGTTCTTC; abundance: -; j_gene: TRBJ2-1; v_gene: TRBV6-6; d_gene: TRBD2
CDR3aa: CASSQSGRGQGNYGYTF; CDR3nt: TGTGCCAGCAGCCAATCGGGTAGGGGACAGGGTAACTATGGCTACACCTTC; abundance: few; j_gene: TRBJ1-2; v_gene: TRBV11-2; d_gene: TRBD1
CDR3aa: CASSPVGSRGTQYF; CDR3nt: TGTGCCAGCAGCCCCGTGGGAAGTCGAGGGACCCAGTACTTC; abundance: -; j_gene: TRBJ2-5; v_gene: TRBV11-3; d_gene: -
CDR3aa: CSAREGYTF; CDR3nt: TGCAGTGCTAGGGAAGGCTACACCTTC; abundance: -; j_gene: TRBJ1-2; v_gene: TRBV20-1; d_gene: -
CDR3aa: CASSPGGPYEQYF; CDR3nt: TGTGCCAGCAGCCCCGGCGGGCCCTACGAGCAGTACTTC; abundance: -; j_gene: TRBJ2-7; v_gene: TRBV7-9; d_gene: -
CDR3aa: CASSVDSGVFYNEQFF; CDR3nt: TGTGCCAGCAGCGTAGATTCGGGAGTATTTTACAATGAGCAGTTCTTC; abundance: -; j_gene: TRBJ2-1; v_gene: TRBV9; d_gene: -
CDR3aa: CASRVNGLAGEFF; CDR3nt: TGTGCCAGCAGGGTGAATGGGCTAGCGGGAGAGTTCTTC; abundance: -; j_gene: TRBJ2-1; v_gene: TRBV28; d_gene: TRBD2
CDR3aa: CASSQVLAGPYEQYF; CDR3nt: TGCGCCAGCAGCCAAGTTCTAGCGGGACCCTACGAGCAGTACTTC; abundance: -; j_gene: TRBJ2-7; v_gene: TRBV4-1; d_gene: TRBD2
CDR3aa: CAISEVQTQETQYF; CDR3nt: TGTGCCATCAGTGAGGTACAGACCCAAGAGACCCAGTACTTC; abundance: -; j_gene: TRBJ2-5; v_gene: TRBV10-3; d_gene: -
CDR3aa: CASSVADRGQETQYF; CDR3nt: TGTGCCAGCAGCGTCGCGGACAGGGGCCAAGAGACCCAGTACTTC; abundance: -; j_gene: TRBJ2-5; v_gene: TRBV9; d_gene: TRBD1